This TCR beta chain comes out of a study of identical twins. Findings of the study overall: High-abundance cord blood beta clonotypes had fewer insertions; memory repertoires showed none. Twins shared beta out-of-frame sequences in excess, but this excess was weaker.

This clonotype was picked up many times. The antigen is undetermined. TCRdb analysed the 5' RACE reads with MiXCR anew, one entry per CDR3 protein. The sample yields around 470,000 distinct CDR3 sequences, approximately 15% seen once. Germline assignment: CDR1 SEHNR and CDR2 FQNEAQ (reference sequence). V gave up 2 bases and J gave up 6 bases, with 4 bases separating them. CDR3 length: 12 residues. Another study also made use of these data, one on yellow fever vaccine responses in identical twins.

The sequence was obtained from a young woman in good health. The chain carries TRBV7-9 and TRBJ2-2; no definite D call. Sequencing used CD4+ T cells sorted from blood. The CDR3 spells CASSLTSGELFF. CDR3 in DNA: TGTGCCAGCAGCTTAACTTCCGGGGAGCTGTTTTTT.